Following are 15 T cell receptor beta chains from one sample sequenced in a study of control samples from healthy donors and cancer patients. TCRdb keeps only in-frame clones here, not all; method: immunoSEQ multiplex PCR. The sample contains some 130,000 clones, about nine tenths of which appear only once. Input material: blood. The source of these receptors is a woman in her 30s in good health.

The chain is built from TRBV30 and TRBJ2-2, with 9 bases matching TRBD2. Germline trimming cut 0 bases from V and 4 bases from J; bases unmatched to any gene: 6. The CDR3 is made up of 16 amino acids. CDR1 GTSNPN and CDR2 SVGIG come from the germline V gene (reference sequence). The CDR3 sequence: CAWSVQAGGITGELFF. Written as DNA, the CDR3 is TGTGCCTGGAGTGTACAAGCGGGAGGTATCACCGGGGAGCTGTTTTTT. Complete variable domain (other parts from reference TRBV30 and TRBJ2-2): SQTIHQWPATLVQPVGSPLSLECTVEGTSNPNLYWYRQAAGRGLQLLFYSVGIGQISSEVPQNLSASRPQDRQFILSSKKLLLSDSGFYLCAWSVQAGGITGELFFGEGSRLTVL.

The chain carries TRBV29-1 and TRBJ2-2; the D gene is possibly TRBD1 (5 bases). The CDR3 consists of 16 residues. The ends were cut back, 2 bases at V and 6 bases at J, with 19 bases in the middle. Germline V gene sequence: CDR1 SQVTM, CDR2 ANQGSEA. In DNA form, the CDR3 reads TGCAGCGTTGAAAGGTGGGCAGGGAACATCGCCGGGGAGCTGTTTTTT. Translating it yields CSVERWAGNIAGELFF.

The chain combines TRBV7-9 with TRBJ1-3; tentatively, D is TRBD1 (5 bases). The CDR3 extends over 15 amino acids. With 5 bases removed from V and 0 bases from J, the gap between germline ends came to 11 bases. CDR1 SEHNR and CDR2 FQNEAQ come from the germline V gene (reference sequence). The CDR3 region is CASSPDINSGNTIYF. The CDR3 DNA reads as TGTGCCAGCAGCCCGGACATCAACTCTGGAAACACCATATATTTT.

Here the CDR3 reads CAWTLASGTEAFF. In DNA, the CDR3 is TGTGCCTGGACCCTAGCGTCGGGCACTGAAGCTTTCTTT. This sequence joins TRBV30 and TRBJ1-1; D not resolved. Germline V lookup: CDR1 GTSNPN, CDR2 SVGIG (reference sequence). This CDR3 spans 13 amino acids. The ends were cut back, 4 bases at V and 4 bases at J, with 13 bases in the middle.

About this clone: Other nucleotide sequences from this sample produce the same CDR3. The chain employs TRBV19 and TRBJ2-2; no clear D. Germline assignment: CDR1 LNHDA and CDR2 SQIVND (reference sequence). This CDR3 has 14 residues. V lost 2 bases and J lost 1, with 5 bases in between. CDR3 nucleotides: TGTGCCAGTAGTATATCTCGGAACACCGGGGAGCTGTTTTTT. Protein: CASSISRNTGELFF.

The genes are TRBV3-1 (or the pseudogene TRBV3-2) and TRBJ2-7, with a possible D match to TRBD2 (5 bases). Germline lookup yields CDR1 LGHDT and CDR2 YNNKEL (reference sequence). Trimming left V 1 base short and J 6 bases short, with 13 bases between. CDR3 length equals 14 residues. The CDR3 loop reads CASSQAFRRGEQYF. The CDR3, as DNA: TGTGCCAGCAGCCAAGCTTTCCGCCGGGGCGAGCAGTACTTC.

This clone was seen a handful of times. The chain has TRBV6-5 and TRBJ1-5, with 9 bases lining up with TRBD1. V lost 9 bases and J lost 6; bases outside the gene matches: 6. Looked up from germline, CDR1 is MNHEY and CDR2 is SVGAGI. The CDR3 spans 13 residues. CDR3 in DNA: TGTGCCAGTCTACAGGGGGCCGTTCAGCCCCAGCATTTT. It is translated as CASLQGAVQPQHF.

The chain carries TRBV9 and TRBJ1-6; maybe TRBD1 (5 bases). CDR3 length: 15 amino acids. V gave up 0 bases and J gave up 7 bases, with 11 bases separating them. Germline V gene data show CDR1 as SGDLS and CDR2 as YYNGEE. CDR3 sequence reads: CASSVGDQVNSPLHF. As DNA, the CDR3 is TGTGCCAGCAGCGTAGGGGACCAGGTGAATTCACCCCTCCACTTT.

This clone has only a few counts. CDR3 nucleotides: TGTGCCAGCAGCTCGGGGCCAGGGCAACAAGAGACCCAGTACTTC. As protein: CASSSGPGQQETQYF. V is TRBV7-9 and J is TRBJ2-5, with D perhaps TRBD1 or TRBD2 (5 bases each). The V gene lost 4 bases and the J gene lost 2 bases, with 14 bases spanning the gap. The CDR3 is 15 residues long. Per the germline V gene, CDR1 is SEHNR and CDR2 is FQNEAQ (reference sequence). Supplemented by reference TRBV7-9 and TRBJ2-5, the full variable domain reads DTGVSQNPRHKITKRGQNVTFRCDPISEHNRLYWYRQTLGQGPEFLTYFQNEAQLEKSRLLSDRFSAERPKGSFSTLEIQRTEQGDSAMYLCASSSGPGQQETQYFGPGTRLLVL.

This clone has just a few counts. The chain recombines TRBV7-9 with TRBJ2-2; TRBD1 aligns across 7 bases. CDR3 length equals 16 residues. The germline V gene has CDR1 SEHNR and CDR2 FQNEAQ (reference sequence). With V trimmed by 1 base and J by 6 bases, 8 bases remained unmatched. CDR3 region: CASSLGPDRASGELFF. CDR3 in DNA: TGTGCCAGCAGCTTAGGCCCTGACAGGGCCTCCGGGGAGCTGTTTTTT.

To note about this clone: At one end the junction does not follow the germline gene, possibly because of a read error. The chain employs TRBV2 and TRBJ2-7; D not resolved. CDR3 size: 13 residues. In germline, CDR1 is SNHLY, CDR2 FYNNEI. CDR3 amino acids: CASREELTYEQYF. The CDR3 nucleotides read TGTGCCAGCAGGGAAGAACTCACCTACGAGCAGTACTTC.

CDR3 sequence reads: CACTGGGEQYF. The CDR3 region has the DNA TGTGCCTGCACAGGGGGGGGTGAGCAGTACTTC. The chain has TRBV30 and TRBJ2-7; perhaps TRBD1 as D (8 bases). This CDR3 has 11 amino acids. Germline V gives CDR1 GTSNPN, CDR2 SVGIG (reference sequence). The germline V and J ends were trimmed by 6 bases and 7 bases, with 13 bases remaining between them.

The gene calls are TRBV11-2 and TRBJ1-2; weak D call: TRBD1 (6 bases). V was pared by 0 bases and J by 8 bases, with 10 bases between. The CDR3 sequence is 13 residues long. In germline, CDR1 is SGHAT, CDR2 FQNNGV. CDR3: CASSLDGGRGYTF. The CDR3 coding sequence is TGTGCCAGCAGCTTAGATGGGGGGCGAGGCTACACCTTC.

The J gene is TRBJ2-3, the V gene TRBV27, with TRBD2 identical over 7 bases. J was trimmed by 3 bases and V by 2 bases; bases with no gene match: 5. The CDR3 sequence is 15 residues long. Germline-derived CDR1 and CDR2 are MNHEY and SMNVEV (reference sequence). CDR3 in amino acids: CASSLTFGRTDTQYF. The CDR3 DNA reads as TGTGCCAGCAGTTTAACGTTCGGGAGGACAGATACGCAGTATTTT.

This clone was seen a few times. CDR3 sequence (DNA): TGTGCCAGCAGCTTATGGGGACAGGGGATCACCGGGGAGCTGTTTTTT. Its translation: CASSLWGQGITGELFF. This chain links TRBV5-8 with TRBJ2-2; 10 bases are shared with TRBD1. CDR3 size: 16 residues. V shed 2 bases, J shed 4 bases, and the junction held 5 bases outside the gene matches. The germline V gene has CDR1 SGHTS and CDR2 YDEGEE.